This TCR beta chain was sequenced for a study of blood T cells in healthy people across ages. Study observations and caveats: Underestimates were what the diversity estimates from one million T cells were considered to be.

Note on this clonotype: Its matching antigen is unknown.

For the second PCR, which ran for 7 to 11 cycles, a sample-barcoded 5' primer and a J-beta primer mix were used. Using its own MiXCR run on the 5' RACE reads, TCRdb lists one record per CDR3 protein. The sample shows about 680,000 distinct CDR3 sequences, around 48% of them seen only once. V gave up 8 bases and J gave up 1 base, with 12 bases separating them. Per the germline V gene, CDR1 is MGHDK and CDR2 is SYGVNS. CDR3 length: 13 amino acids. The specimen was blood. This TCR came from a woman aged 55-70 years in good health. V gene TRBV25-1 combines with J gene TRBJ2-7; D uncertain. The CDR3 DNA follows: TGTGCCAGCCAAGGACGTACGTCCTACGAGCAGTACTTC. It specifies CASQGRTSYEQYF.